This T cell receptor (beta chain) was captured by sequencing in a study of graft-versus-host responses after intestinal transplantation. The protocol was immunoSEQ multiplex PCR, while the TCRdb copy is restricted to in-frame clones and leaves out a portion. The repertoire includes under 9,500 clones, less than 85% of them detected once, and approximately 32% sits in the top ten. To release intraepithelial and lamina propria lymphocytes, the graft tissue was processed. The clonotype originates from a human patient who received an intestinal transplant, so some T cells may come from the graft donor. Sequencing used ileum tissue, obtained 494 days after intestinal transplant.

As DNA, the CDR3 is TGTGCCAGCAGTCGATTCGCGGGTCCTAAAGCGGAGACCCAGTACTTC. Residues: CASSRFAGPKAETQYF. The chain combines TRBV5-4 with TRBJ2-5, with a tentative D call TRBD2 (5 bases). The CDR3 is made up of 16 amino acids. V was clipped by 5 bases and J by 5 bases, with 22 bases between them. The V gene's germline CDR1 is SGHNT and CDR2 YYREEE (reference sequence).